These 14 T cell receptor beta chains were sequenced from one sample in a study of STAT5B mutations in CD4+ large granular lymphocyte leukemia. The method was immunoSEQ multiplex PCR; TCRdb's version includes in-frame clones alone and lacks a portion of them. The sample carries tens of thousands of clones, around 74% recorded once. The sample was CD4+ T cells from blood buffy coats. The receptors were sampled from a human donor in good health.

This chain connects TRBV5-1 to TRBJ1-5; D is possibly TRBD1 (5 bases). CDR3 length equals 15 residues. Trimming cost V 4 bases and J 1 base, with 12 bases left between them. Germline CDR1 is SGHRS and CDR2 is YFSETQ. CDR3 loop: CASSPGGISNQPQHF. CDR3 coding DNA: TGCGCCAGCAGCCCCGGGGGGATCAGCAATCAGCCCCAGCATTTT.

The gene calls are TRBV15 and TRBJ2-7, with 9 bases fitting TRBD1. The germline V gene encodes CDR1 LNHNV and CDR2 YYDKDF (reference sequence). The CDR3 is 19 residues long. The J segment lost 4 bases and the V segment lost 0 bases, leaving 16 bases of the junction unmatched. DNA for the CDR3: TGTGCCACCAGCAGAGACTACCAAAAGACAGGGGGGCGCGTTTACGAGCAGTACTTC. This encodes CATSRDYQKTGGRVYEQYF.

Of note for this clone: The junction does not match germline at one end; this may be a read error. The J gene is TRBJ2-7, the V gene TRBV19, with D perhaps TRBD1 or TRBD2 (5 bases each). Per germline, CDR1 LNHDA and CDR2 SQIVND (reference sequence). The CDR3 totals 12 residues. The CDR3 sequence is CASSMRWGPSIF. CDR3 nucleotides: TGTGCCAGTAGTATGAGATGGGGACCCAGCATCTTC.

The CDR3: CASSLTGTGVRGDEQFF. The CDR3 DNA reads as TGTGCCAGCAGCTTAACCGGGACAGGGGTTCGGGGAGATGAGCAGTTCTTC. The genes are TRBV9 and TRBJ2-1, with 10 bases that match TRBD1. This CDR3 region has 17 residues. The germline CDR1 and CDR2 sequences are SGDLS and YYNGEE. V shed 4 bases and J 8 bases; nucleotides not matched to a gene: 15.

J is TRBJ1-4 and V is TRBV28; TRBD1 agrees at 12 bases. The V and J ends lost 6 bases and 7 bases, in that order; junction bases with no gene match: 15. The germline V gene has CDR1 MDHEN and CDR2 SYDVKM. The CDR3 length is 18 residues. CDR3 residues: CASSTPGTGGRYGEKLFF. In DNA, the CDR3 is TGTGCCAGCAGCACCCCCGGGACAGGGGGCCGGTACGGTGAAAAACTGTTTTTT.

This rearrangement joins TRBV28 to TRBJ1-2, with a weak D call TRBD1 (5 bases). The V gene's germline CDR1 is MDHEN and CDR2 SYDVKM. Trimming shortened V by 3 bases and J by 0 bases, and 11 bases separated the two germline ends. The CDR3 covers 15 residues. The CDR3 here is CASSFEGRTNYGYTF. The CDR3 coding sequence is TGTGCCAGCAGTTTCGAGGGACGGACTAACTATGGCTACACCTTC.

The chain carries TRBV5-6 and TRBJ2-1; D is perhaps TRBD2 (6 bases). The CDR3 runs 15 residues. V dropped 5 bases and J dropped 2 bases, with 14 bases sitting between them. Germline assignment: CDR1 SGHDT and CDR2 YYEEEE. The CDR3 loop reads CASSPGLRTYNEQFF. CDR3 DNA sequence: TGTGCCAGCAGTCCGGGACTTCGGACCTACAATGAGCAGTTCTTC.

The chain combines TRBV5-1 with TRBJ1-2; TRBD1 is a possible D gene (5 bases). V lost 0 bases and J lost 8, with 11 bases in between. The CDR3 contains 13 residues. Germline V gene data show CDR1 as SGHRS and CDR2 as YFSETQ. CDR3 nucleotide sequence: TGCGCCAGCAGCTTGGCTGGGGCAGGGGGCTACACCTTC. Translation: CASSLAGAGGYTF.

The CDR3 region is CASSPSLLAGINNEQFF. CDR3 coding DNA: TGTGCCAGCAGCCCAAGCCTACTAGCGGGGATAAACAATGAGCAGTTCTTC. The rearrangement joins TRBV5-4 to TRBJ2-1; the match to TRBD2 covers 10 bases. Trimming cost V 4 bases and J 5 bases; bases outside gene matches: 12. The germline CDR1 and CDR2 sequences are SGHNT and YYREEE (reference sequence). The CDR3 contains 17 residues.

The V gene is TRBV7-2, the J gene TRBJ2-1, with D perhaps TRBD2 (5 bases). CDR1 and CDR2 from the germline V gene are SGHTA and FQGNSA. V gave up 1 base and J gave up 8 bases, with 15 bases separating them. This CDR3 is built from 15 residues. CDR3 amino acids: CASSLEGGYWDEQFF. As DNA, the CDR3 is TGTGCCAGCAGCTTAGAAGGAGGATATTGGGATGAGCAGTTCTTC.

The V gene is TRBV7-8, the J gene TRBJ1-4, with D unresolved. Germline V gene sequence: CDR1 SGHVS, CDR2 FQNEAQ. The CDR3 loop spans 14 amino acids. Deletions cut 0 bases from V and 4 bases from J, with 6 bases between. The CDR3 DNA reads as TGTGCCAGCAGCTTAGCGCCATTTAATGAAAAACTGTTTTTT. Its translation is CASSLAPFNEKLFF.

V and J are TRBV4-1 and TRBJ1-3; TRBD1 might be the D (5 bases). From germline, CDR1 is MGHRA and CDR2 YSYEKL. CDR3 length equals 19 residues. Trimming stripped 4 bases from V and 0 bases from J, with 22 bases between. The CDR3 protein is CASSRINTFSRVSGNTIYF. In nucleotides, the CDR3 is TGCGCCAGCAGCCGGATCAACACTTTCTCCAGGGTCTCTGGAAACACCATATATTTT.

The chain employs TRBV10-3 and TRBJ1-1; D is uncertain. V lost 5 bases and J 3 bases, leaving 13 bases between the germline ends. The germline V gene has CDR1 ENHRY and CDR2 SYGVKD. The CDR3 runs 14 residues. CDR3 nucleotides: TGTGCCATCAGTCCGGGGAGGGCGGACACTGAAGCTTTCTTT. This sequence encodes CAISPGRADTEAFF.

This clone was detected once. This chain connects TRBV11-2 to TRBJ2-1, with TRBD2 matching over 13 bases. This CDR3 is built from 15 residues. From germline, CDR1 is SGHAT and CDR2 FQNNGV. After removal of 4 bases from V and 9 bases from J, the junction contained 6 bases not matched to a gene. CDR3 sequence reads: CASSYWTSGGSEQFF. The CDR3 DNA reads as TGTGCCAGCAGCTATTGGACTAGCGGGGGTTCTGAGCAGTTCTTC.